The rows below give T cell receptor beta chains drawn from one sample of a study of T cell responses to AZD1222 COVID-19 vaccine. Profiled with immunoSEQ multiplex PCR; TCRdb holds only in-frame clones, not every one. The table shows roughly 180,000 clones, with less than 95% occurring only once. This material consisted of peripheral blood, taken on day 0 of AZD1222 vaccination. Every receptor here comes from an adult in good health. The conserved cysteine and the conserved F or W are not part of the CDR3 here. Clone size is shown for a subset of rows, as once, few, many or a class of expanded clone.

clone size: .
J gene: TRBJ2-7
V gene: TRBV25-1
CDR3 protein: ASSAIGTGGYEQY

clone size: .
J gene: TRBJ2-1
V gene: TRBV2
CDR3 protein: ASRRGDPYYNEQF

clone size: once
J gene: TRBJ1-1
V gene: TRBV3-1/TRBV3-2
CDR3 protein: ASSQSRGGTEAF

clone size: .
J gene: TRBJ1-1
V gene: TRBV27
CDR3 protein: ASSLTGGGGAF

clone size: .
J gene: TRBJ1-2
V gene: TRBV21-1
CDR3 protein: VRTGRPYGYT

clone size: .
J gene: TRBJ2-3
V gene: TRBV5-4
CDR3 protein: ASQYRDRNTDTQY

clone size: .
J gene: TRBJ1-2
V gene: TRBV7-9
CDR3 protein: ASSLAVPSYGYT

clone size: .
J gene: TRBJ2-1
V gene: TRBV5-4
CDR3 protein: ASSPGTSGKSEQF

clone size: once
J gene: TRBJ1-1
V gene: TRBV14
CDR3 protein: ASSPEGGRGAEAF

clone size: .
J gene: TRBJ1-3
V gene: TRBV2
CDR3 protein: ASAPRPGNTIY

clone size: .
J gene: TRBJ1-1
V gene: TRBV5-4
CDR3 protein: ASSPDRGRLNTEAF

clone size: .
J gene: TRBJ2-2
V gene: TRBV6-1
CDR3 protein: ASSEALNTGELF

clone size: .
J gene: TRBJ2-7
V gene: TRBV11-2
CDR3 protein: ASSSLNYEQY

clone size: .
J gene: TRBJ1-1
V gene: TRBV30
CDR3 protein: AWSVPLSRYGGNTEAF

clone size: .
J gene: TRBJ2-7
V gene: TRBV5-6
CDR3 protein: ASSWASGSNEQY

clone size: .
J gene: TRBJ2-7
V gene: TRBV25-1
CDR3 protein: ASSSGYEQY

clone size: .
J gene: TRBJ1-5
V gene: TRBV19
CDR3 protein: ASSTRDRGGGQPQH

clone size: .
J gene: TRBJ2-3
V gene: TRBV6-1
CDR3 protein: ASSDEGQATDTQY

clone size: .
J gene: TRBJ1-2
V gene: TRBV4-1
CDR3 protein: ASSQGPVPYGYT

clone size: .
J gene: TRBJ2-7
V gene: TRBV1
CDR3 protein: TSRRTSGLAYEQY

clone size: .
J gene: TRBJ2-3
V gene: TRBV7-2
CDR3 protein: ASSWGIAGPTDTQY